This T cell receptor (beta chain) was sequenced for a study of CDR3 diversity in severe acne. Trimming removed 4 bases from V and 5 bases from J; junction bases left unmatched: 9. Germline V gene data show CDR1 as SGHDT and CDR2 as YYEEEE. This CDR3 comprises 16 residues. TCRdb itself ran the PCR reads through MiXCR, one entry per CDR3 protein. The sample holds fewer than 100,000 distinct CDR3 sequences, under 65% seen once. Sequencing was performed on blood. The chain is built from TRBV5-6 and TRBJ2-5, with 12 bases lining up with TRBD2. This receptor was obtained from a male donor in good health, without acne. The CDR3 region has the DNA TGTGCCAGCAGCCTTAGACTAGCGGGAGTAAAGGAGACCCAGTACTTC. It translates to CASSLRLAGVKETQYF.